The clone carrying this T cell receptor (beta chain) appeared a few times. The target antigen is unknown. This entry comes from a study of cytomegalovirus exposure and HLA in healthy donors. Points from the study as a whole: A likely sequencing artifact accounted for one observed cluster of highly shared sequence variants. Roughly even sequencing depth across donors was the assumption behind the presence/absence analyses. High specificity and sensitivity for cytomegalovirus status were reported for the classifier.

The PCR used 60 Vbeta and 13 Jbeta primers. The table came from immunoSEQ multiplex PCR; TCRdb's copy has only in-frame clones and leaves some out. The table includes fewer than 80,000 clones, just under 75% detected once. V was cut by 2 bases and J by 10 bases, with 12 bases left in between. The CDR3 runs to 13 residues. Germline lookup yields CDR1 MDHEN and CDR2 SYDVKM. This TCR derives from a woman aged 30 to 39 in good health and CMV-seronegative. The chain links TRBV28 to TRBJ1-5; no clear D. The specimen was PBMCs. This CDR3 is CASSLGRLGPQHF. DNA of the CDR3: TGTGCCAGCAGTTTAGGGCGCCTTGGACCCCAGCATTTT.